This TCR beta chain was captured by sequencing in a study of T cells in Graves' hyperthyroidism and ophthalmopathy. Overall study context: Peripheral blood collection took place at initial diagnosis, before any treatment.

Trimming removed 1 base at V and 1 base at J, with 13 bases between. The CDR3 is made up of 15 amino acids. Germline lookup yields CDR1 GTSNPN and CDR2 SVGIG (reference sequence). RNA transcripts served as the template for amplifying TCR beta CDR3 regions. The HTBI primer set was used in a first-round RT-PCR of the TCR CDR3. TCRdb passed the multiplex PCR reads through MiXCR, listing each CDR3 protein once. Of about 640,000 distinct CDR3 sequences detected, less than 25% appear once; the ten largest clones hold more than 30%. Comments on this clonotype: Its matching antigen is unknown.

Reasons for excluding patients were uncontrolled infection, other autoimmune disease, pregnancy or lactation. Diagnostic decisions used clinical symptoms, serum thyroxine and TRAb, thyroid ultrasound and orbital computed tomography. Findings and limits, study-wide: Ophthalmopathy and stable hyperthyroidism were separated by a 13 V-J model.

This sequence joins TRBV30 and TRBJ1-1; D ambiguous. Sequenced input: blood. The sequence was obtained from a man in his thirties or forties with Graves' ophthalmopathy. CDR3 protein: CAWSASDGRNTEAFF. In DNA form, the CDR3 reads TGTGCCTGGAGTGCGTCGGACGGAAGGAACACTGAAGCTTTCTTT.